This T cell receptor beta chain was documented in a study of graft-versus-host responses after intestinal transplantation. Study details: Induction using anti-thymocyte globulin, followed by tacrolimus and steroids for roughly 3 years, was given to all recipients. Findings and limits, study-wide: GvH clones occurred in recipient marrow; some first appeared in ileum or blood. When patients had graft-donor T cell macrochimerism, their allografts held high graft-versus-host to host-versus-graft clonal ratios.

Comment on this clone: What it binds is not known.

The protocol was immunoSEQ multiplex PCR, while the TCRdb copy is restricted to in-frame clones and leaves out a portion. The sample includes some 40,000 clones, roughly 93% of them seen just once. Trimming removed 1 base from V and 7 bases from J; junction bases left unmatched: 7. The CDR3 has 15 amino acids. CDR1 and CDR2 (germline): SGDLS, YYNGEE. The rearrangement links TRBV9 to TRBJ1-4; TRBD1 aligns across 7 bases. This TCR was sampled from a human patient who received an intestinal transplant, so some T cells may come from the graft donor. Sample: PBMCs, taken nearly 750 days after intestinal transplantation. CDR3 DNA sequence: TGTGCCAGCAGCGTAAAGGGGGCAAGGGGTGAAAAACTGTTTTTT. Translating gives CASSVKGARGEKLFF.